The rows below give T cell receptor beta chains drawn from one sample of a study of OX40 agonist ivuxolimab in advanced cancers. The table came from immunoSEQ multiplex PCR; TCRdb's copy has only in-frame clones and leaves some out. The table records tens of thousands of clones, 75% to 90% of them present only once. This specimen consisted of CD4+ or CD8+ T cells sorted from blood, obtained in a trial of the OX40 agonist ivuxolimab. The receptors originated from an adult with an advanced solid tumor such as melanoma, head and neck, liver or kidney cancer. Both conserved end residues are part of each CDR3. D genes are given only for firm matches. Clone size is stated in some rows and not others, as once, few, many or a class when expanded.

once NA TRBJ1-2 TRBV15 TGTGCCACCAGCAGAGGGGGCTATGGCTACACCTTC CATSRGGYGYTF
NA NA TRBJ2-5 TRBV5-6 TGTGCCAGCAGCTTTTCTAGGGAGACCCAGTACTTC CASSFSRETQYF
NA NA TRBJ2-7 TRBV13 TGTGCCAGCAGCTTTAAACAGGTAGTGTACCGCCCCTACGAGCAGTACTTC CASSFKQVVYRPYEQYF
NA NA TRBJ1-2 TRBV18 TGTGCCAGCTCACCCCTTACCCCTAACTATGGCTACACCTTC CASSPLTPNYGYTF
NA NA TRBJ2-3 TRBV15 TGTGCCACCAGCAGAGATAACAAGGGATCCACAGATACGCAGTATTTT CATSRDNKGSTDTQYF
NA TRBD1 TRBJ1-1 TRBV11-3 TGTGCCAGCAGCTTGGCCGGGACAGCAAACACTGAAGCTTTCTTT CASSLAGTANTEAFF
NA TRBD1 TRBJ2-7 TRBV18 TGTGCCAGCTCATGGGGACAGAAGGCCTACGAGCAGTACTTC CASSWGQKAYEQYF
NA TRBD1 TRBJ1-4 TRBV4-2 TGTGCCAGCAGCCAAGAAGGATGGACAGGGAGACTGTTTTTT CASSQEGWTGRLFF
NA NA TRBJ1-3 TRBV6-1 TGTGCCAGCAGTGAAGCAGGTGGAAACACCATATATTTT CASSEAGGNTIYF
once NA TRBJ2-1 TRBV18 TGTGCCAGCTCACAAAGCTGGGGCACCGAAGGCTACAATGAGCAGTTCTTC CASSQSWGTEGYNEQFF
NA NA TRBJ1-1 TRBV18 TGTGCCAGCTCAAATTTAGACCGGGGGTTTGGGACTGAAGCTTTCTTT CASSNLDRGFGTEAFF
once NA TRBJ1-4 TRBV15 TGTGCCACCAGCACCCGGACTGCTGGGAATGAAAAACTGTTTTTT CATSTRTAGNEKLFF
NA TRBD2 TRBJ2-7 TRBV7-9 TGTGCCAGCAGCTTTACTGTGGGACTAGCGATTTGGGGGAACTACGAGCAGTACTTC CASSFTVGLAIWGNYEQYF
NA TRBD1 TRBJ1-1 TRBV5-1 TGCGCCAGCAGCCTTTTGGACAGGGGGCGCGACACTGAAGCTTTCTTT CASSLLDRGRDTEAFF
once NA TRBJ2-1 TRBV10-3 TGTGCCATCAGTGAAGGCCCAGCGGCTCGGGCTGAGCAGTTCTTC CAISEGPAARAEQFF
NA NA TRBJ2-7 TRBV15 TGTGCCACCAGCAGAGGGGGGGTTGAATACGAGCAGTACTTC CATSRGGVEYEQYF
once TRBD2 TRBJ2-7 TRBV6-5 TGTGCCAGCAGGAGACTAGCGCACTCCTACGAGCAGTACTTC CASRRLAHSYEQYF
few NA TRBJ2-7 TRBV4-1 TGCGCCAGCAGCCTATACCCCAGGGGAGTCTCCTACGAGCAGTACTTC CASSLYPRGVSYEQYF
NA NA TRBJ1-2 TRBV6-1 TGTGCCAGCAGCTCCGTCCCCAGGGAAGGCTACACCTTC CASSSVPREGYTF
NA NA TRBJ2-7 TRBV28 TGTGCCAGCAGCCCAGCTAGTGTCTATATCTCCTACGAGCAGTACTTC CASSPASVYISYEQYF
NA TRBD2 TRBJ2-3 TRBV6-1 TGTGCCAGCAGTGAAGGACTAGCTAGAGATACGCAGTATTTT CASSEGLARDTQYF
NA NA TRBJ1-6 TRBV10-3 TGTGCCATCAGTGCTACGGGGGTGGATTCACCCCTCCACTTT CAISATGVDSPLHF
few TRBD1 TRBJ1-2 TRBV2 TGTGCCAGCAGTGGCGGACAGGGTACGGGTGGCTACACCTTC CASSGGQGTGGYTF
NA NA TRBJ2-2 TRBV9 TGTGCCAGCAGCGTAGCTGGAAGGAGGGGCGGGGAGCTGTTTTTT CASSVAGRRGGELFF
once TRBD1 TRBJ2-3 TRBV5-1 TGCGCCAGCAGCGACAGGGTTCGCACAGATACGCAGTATTTT CASSDRVRTDTQYF
NA NA TRBJ2-4 TRBV4-1 TGCGCCAGCAGCCCCAGGCCTTACCGGGACCAAAACATTCAGTACTTC CASSPRPYRDQNIQYF
NA TRBD1 TRBJ1-6 TRBV19 TGTGCCAGTAGTACCCAGACAGGGAGGTTGAATTCACCCCTCCACTTT CASSTQTGRLNSPLHF
NA NA TRBJ1-5 TRBV4-1 TGCGCCAGCAGCCAGGGGGGGGGAGCTAGTCAGCCCCAGCATTTT CASSQGGGASQPQHF
NA TRBD2 TRBJ2-7 TRBV5-1 TGCGCCAGCAGCACAGCGGGGAGTGGGGAGCAGTACTTC CASSTAGSGEQYF
once NA TRBJ1-2 TRBV4-1 TGCGCCAGCAGCCAGACCGGGACACTAAACTATGGCTACACCTTC CASSQTGTLNYGYTF
NA NA TRBJ2-7 TRBV7-9 TGTGCCAGCAGTCTAATGGGGGGAGCCTACGAGCAGTACTTC CASSLMGGAYEQYF
NA TRBD1 TRBJ1-2 TRBV28 TGTGCCAGCAGTCTTACAGGGGGGGAAGGCTACACCTTC CASSLTGGEGYTF
NA NA TRBJ2-7 TRBV7-8 TGTGCCAGCAGCTTAGTGTGGGATCACGAGCAGTACTTC CASSLVWDHEQYF
NA TRBD2 TRBJ2-1 TRBV5-1 TGCGCCAGCAGCCATCTAGCGGGAGGGTCATATGAGCAGTTCTTC CASSHLAGGSYEQFF
NA TRBD1 TRBJ2-7 TRBV7-9 TGTGCCAGCAGCTTAAGAGCGGGACAGGGGCCCTACGAGCAGTACTTC CASSLRAGQGPYEQYF
NA TRBD2 TRBJ2-2 TRBV27 TGTGCCAGCAGTCGCCAGGCAGCGGGACCGTTCCCCGCGAACACCGGGGAGCTGTTTTTT CASSRQAAGPFPANTGELFF
NA TRBD1 TRBJ1-6 TRBV19 TGTGCCAGTAGTGTACAGGGGGCCAATTCACCCCTCCACTTT CASSVQGANSPLHF
few TRBD1 TRBJ1-1 TRBV2 TGTGCCAGCAGTGGGACAGGGGGATGGAGAGCTTTCTTT CASSGTGGWRAFF
NA TRBD2 TRBJ2-3 TRBV7-6 TGTGCCAGCAGCTTAGCCCGGACTAGCGGGAGTATGGGGACAGATACGCAGTATTTT CASSLARTSGSMGTDTQYF
NA NA TRBJ2-5 TRBV18 TGTGCCAGCTCACCGACTAGGGGCAAAGAGACCCAGTACTTC CASSPTRGKETQYF
NA TRBD1 TRBJ2-3 TRBV5-1 TGCGCCAGCAGCTACCGGACAGGGGGCAGCACAGATACGCAGTATTTT CASSYRTGGSTDTQYF
few NA TRBJ1-4 TRBV2 TGTGCCAGCCACCGGGCGCAAGAAAAACTGTTTTTT CASHRAQEKLFF
once NA TRBJ1-4 TRBV7-6 TGTGCCAGCAGCTTAGAGGCCTCCTGGGGGAATGAAAAACTGTTTTTT CASSLEASWGNEKLFF
NA NA TRBJ2-5 TRBV11-2 TGTGCCAGCAGCTTAGGTCGGCAGGCCCCTGATCGAGAGACCCAGTACTTC CASSLGRQAPDRETQYF
NA TRBD1 TRBJ2-1 TRBV7-3 TGTGCCAGCAGCCCTCGGGGATTGACAGGGGACAATGAGCAGTTCTTC CASSPRGLTGDNEQFF
NA TRBD1 TRBJ1-4 TRBV18 TGTGCCAGCTCAAGGACAGGGCGGGAGGAAAAACTGTTTTTT CASSRTGREEKLFF
NA TRBD1 TRBJ2-1 TRBV28 TGTGCCAGCAGTTTATTGGACAGGGGGCGTAATGAGCAGTTCTTC CASSLLDRGRNEQFF
NA NA TRBJ1-1 TRBV19 TGTGCCAGTATGGGGGGGACTGAAGCTTTCTTT CASMGGTEAFF
NA NA TRBJ1-2 TRBV6-5 TGTGCCAGCAGATACGGACAGAGGGGGGGCCAAGGCTACACCTTC CASRYGQRGGQGYTF
NA TRBD1 TRBJ1-5 TRBV7-2 TGTGCCAGCAGCCCGAGGACAGGGGATCAGCCCCAGCATTTT CASSPRTGDQPQHF
NA NA TRBJ1-4 TRBV2 TGTGCCAGCAGCAGGGTTTGGGATGAAAAACTGTTTTTT CASSRVWDEKLFF
NA TRBD2 TRBJ2-3 TRBV2 TGTGCCAGCAGTGTTGCCAGGACTAGCTATGATACGCAGTATTTT CASSVARTSYDTQYF
once TRBD1 TRBJ1-1 TRBV29-1 TGCAGCGCCCGGACAGGGGGGAACACTGAAGCTTTCTTT CSARTGGNTEAFF